The T cell receptor beta chain described here comes from a study of cytomegalovirus exposure and HLA in healthy donors. Study findings and constraints: Some V segments, including TRBV6-2 and TRBV6-3, were excluded as indistinguishable. Analyzed later, association rates of TCRs varied across HLA loci, with DRB1 most and HLA-C fewest. In a later analysis, at a false discovery rate of 0.05, roughly 17,000 TCR beta sequences matched HLA alleles.

60 Vbeta and 13 Jbeta primers were used in PCR. The protocol was immunoSEQ multiplex PCR, while the TCRdb copy is restricted to in-frame clones and leaves out a portion. The sample shows 100,000 to 150,000 clones, 81% of them seen only once. Only a few counts were recorded for this clone. The antigen remains undetermined. Germline CDR1 reads MNHEY; CDR2 reads SVGAGI. V gave up 6 bases and J gave up 8 bases; unmatched junction bases: 11. This CDR3 is built from 15 residues. The clonotype was recovered from a woman aged 40 to 50 in good health and CMV-seronegative. Specimen: PBMCs. The chain is built from TRBV6-5 and TRBJ1-4; TRBD1 aligns across 8 bases. Written as DNA, the CDR3 is TGTGCCAGCAGGCTCTTGACAGGGGCACACGAAAAACTGTTTTTT. Protein sequence: CASRLLTGAHEKLFF.